The entry below gives a single TCR beta chain sequence along with its context. The data are from a study of control samples from healthy donors and cancer patients. Here immunoSEQ multiplex PCR was the method, and the copy in TCRdb shows in-frame clones only, minus some. The sample records 130,000 or so clones, 80% to 95% being singletons. The CDR3 covers 16 residues. Trimming took off 1 base at V and 2 bases at J, with 12 bases between the two ends. The germline CDR1 and CDR2 sequences are LGHDT and YNNKEL (reference sequence). This clonotype originated in a man in his forties in good health. The rearrangement joins TRBV3-1 (or the pseudogene TRBV3-2) to TRBJ1-5; D is ambiguous. The sequenced sample consisted of blood. The CDR3 DNA is TGTGCCAGCAGCCAAGGTAACAGCGAGGGCAATCAGCCCCAGCATTTT. Its translation: CASSQGNSEGNQPQHF.